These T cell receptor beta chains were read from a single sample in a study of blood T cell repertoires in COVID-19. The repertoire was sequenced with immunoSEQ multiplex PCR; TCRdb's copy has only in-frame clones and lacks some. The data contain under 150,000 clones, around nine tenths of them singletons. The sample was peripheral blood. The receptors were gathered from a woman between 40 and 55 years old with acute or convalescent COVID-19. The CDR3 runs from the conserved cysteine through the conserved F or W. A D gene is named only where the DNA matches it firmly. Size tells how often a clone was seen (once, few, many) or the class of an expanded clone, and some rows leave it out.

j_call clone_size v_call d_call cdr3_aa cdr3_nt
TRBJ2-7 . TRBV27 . CASSSYYEQYF TGTGCCAGCAGTTCTTATTACGAGCAGTACTTC
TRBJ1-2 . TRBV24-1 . CATSDPGLGYGYTF TGTGCCACCAGTGATCCAGGGCTAGGGTATGGCTACACCTTC
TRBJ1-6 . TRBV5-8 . CASSSSGVSAPLHF TGTGCCAGCAGCTCTTCAGGGGTATCGGCTCCCCTCCACTTT
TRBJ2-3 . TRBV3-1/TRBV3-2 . CASSQELGGSDTQYF TGTGCCAGCAGCCAAGAACTTGGCGGTTCGGATACGCAGTATTTT
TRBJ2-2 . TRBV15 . CATSRTGHSITGELFF TGTGCCACCAGCAGAACAGGGCATTCGATCACGGGGGAGCTGTTTTTT
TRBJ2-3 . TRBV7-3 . CASSLSETGGDTQYF TGTGCCAGCAGCTTATCCGAGACAGGAGGTGATACGCAGTATTTT
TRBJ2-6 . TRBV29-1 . CSVAGSGANVLTF TGCAGCGTTGCGGGGTCTGGGGCCAACGTCCTGACTTTC
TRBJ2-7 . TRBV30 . CARSPGVGEQYF TGTGCCAGGAGCCCAGGGGTAGGGGAGCAGTACTTC
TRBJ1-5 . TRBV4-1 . CASSLGRGGQPQHF TGCGCCAGCAGCCTCGGACGCGGGGGTCAGCCCCAGCATTTT
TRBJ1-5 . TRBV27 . CASSPYGIGATQPQHF TGTGCCAGCAGTCCATACGGGATCGGCGCGACTCAGCCCCAGCATTTT
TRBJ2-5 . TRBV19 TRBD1 CASSMNTGGETQYF TGTGCCAGTAGTATGAATACAGGGGGTGAGACCCAGTACTTC
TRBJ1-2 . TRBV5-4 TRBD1 CASSSMGQGFLNTF TGTGCCAGCAGCTCGATGGGACAGGGATTTTTGAACACCTTC
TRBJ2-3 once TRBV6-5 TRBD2 CASTTAGRLNTQYF TGTGCCAGCACAACAGCGGGACGGCTAAATACGCAGTATTTT
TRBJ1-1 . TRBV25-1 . CASSGPSLQLMNTEAFF TGTGCCAGCAGTGGACCGTCGTTACAGCTCATGAACACTGAAGCTTTCTTT
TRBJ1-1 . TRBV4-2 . CASSQPDPYTEAFF TGTGCCAGCAGCCAACCAGATCCATACACTGAAGCTTTCTTT
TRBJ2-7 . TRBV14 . CASSQGRGGYEQYF TGTGCCAGCAGCCAAGGAAGAGGCGGGTACGAGCAGTACTTC
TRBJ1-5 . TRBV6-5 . CASSYSNPRGNQPQHF TGTGCCAGCAGTTACTCTAATCCCCGAGGCAATCAGCCCCAGCATTTT
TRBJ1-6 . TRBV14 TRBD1 CASSQFTGVGSPLHF TGTGCCAGCAGCCAATTCACAGGGGTAGGGTCACCCCTCCACTTT
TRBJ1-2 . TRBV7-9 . CASSSHSYGYTF TGTGCCAGCAGCTCTCACAGCTATGGCTACACCTTC
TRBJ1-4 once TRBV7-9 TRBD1 CASSSIPGQGQLFF TGTGCCAGCAGCTCTATTCCGGGACAGGGACAACTGTTTTTT
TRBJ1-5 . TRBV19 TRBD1 CASKLERGQLNQPQHF TGTGCCAGTAAGCTCGAAAGGGGACAGCTAAATCAGCCCCAGCATTTT
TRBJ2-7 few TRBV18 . CASSLTTGWEQYF TGTGCCAGCTCGCTGACTACCGGATGGGAGCAGTACTTC
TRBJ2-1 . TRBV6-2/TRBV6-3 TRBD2 CASSYSASGSYNEQFF TGTGCCAGCAGTTACTCGGCTAGCGGGAGCTACAATGAGCAGTTCTTC
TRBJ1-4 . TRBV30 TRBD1 CAWKGQGGEKLFF TGTGCCTGGAAGGGACAGGGTGGTGAAAAACTGTTTTTT
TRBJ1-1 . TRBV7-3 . CASSTLRETEAFF TGTGCCAGCAGCACCCTCCGGGAGACTGAAGCTTTCTTT
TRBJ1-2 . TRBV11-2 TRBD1 CASSPDREVYGYTF TGTGCCAGCAGCCCGGACAGGGAGGTCTATGGCTACACCTTC